The 4 T cell receptor beta chains presented below share a single source sample, sequenced in a study of cytomegalovirus exposure and HLA in healthy donors. Researchers ran the PCR with 60 Vbeta and 13 Jbeta primers. The data were produced by immunoSEQ multiplex PCR, yet TCRdb's version contains in-frame clones alone and is incomplete. The table for this sample gives roughly 62,000 clones. The source material was PBMCs. Every receptor here comes from a male donor in good health and CMV-seronegative.

The genes are TRBV6-1 and TRBJ1-5; D gene ambiguous. There are 15 residues in the CDR3. Germline V gives CDR1 MNHNS, CDR2 SASEGT. V was pared by 7 bases and J by 0 bases, with 13 bases between. The CDR3 here is CASNLRSNSNQPQHF. CDR3 nucleotide sequence: TGTGCCAGCAATCTGAGGAGTAATAGCAATCAGCCCCAGCATTTT.

The genes are TRBV28 and TRBJ1-5; D is uncertain. The V gene lost 8 bases and the J gene lost 3 bases, with 14 bases spanning the gap. The germline gives CDR1 MDHEN, CDR2 SYDVKM. This CDR3 has 14 residues. CDR3 sequence reads: CASSGVASNQPQHF. The DNA for the CDR3 is TGTGCCAGCTCCGGGGTGGCCTCCAATCAGCCCCAGCATTTT.

This chain links TRBV18 with TRBJ1-2; D is uncertain. V was clipped by 2 bases and J by 6 bases, with 19 bases between them. This CDR3 is 16 amino acids long. Germline assignment: CDR1 KGHSH and CDR2 LQKENI. CDR3 coding DNA: TGTGCCAGCTCACCAGCGGGAGCTAGGGTAGGGAATGGCTACACCTTC. Translation: CASSPAGARVGNGYTF.

The rearrangement joins TRBV28 to TRBJ1-3; 8 positions agree with TRBD1. V was clipped by 8 bases and J by 5 bases; unmatched bases: 11. The CDR3 sequence is 15 residues long. Germline V gene sequence: CDR1 MDHEN, CDR2 SYDVKM. The DNA for the CDR3 is TGTGCCAGCGCCTCCCGGGACAGGAGGCGAAACACCATATATTTT. Translated: CASASRDRRRNTIYF.